The 9 T cell receptor beta chains below all came from one sample that was sequenced in a study of T cell changes during pregnancy in multiple sclerosis. The assay was immunoSEQ multiplex PCR, and TCRdb's table has in-frame clones only and misses some. The profile shows about 85,000 clones, just over 90% of them singletons. This sample comprised peripheral blood, obtained in the first trimester of pregnancy. The receptor set was obtained from a female donor with multiple sclerosis, enrolled in a pregnancy study.

The rearrangement links TRBV15 to TRBJ1-3; D is undetermined. Trimming cost V 0 bases and J 2 bases, with 8 bases left between them. This CDR3 comprises 15 residues. The germline CDR1 and CDR2 sequences are LNHNV and YYDKDF (reference sequence). The CDR3 DNA reads TGTGCCACCAGCAGAGATGAAATAGCTGGAAACACCATATATTTT. Residues: CATSRDEIAGNTIYF.

The chain is built from TRBV6-1 and TRBJ2-5, with D maybe TRBD1 (6 bases). The CDR3 covers 13 residues. Germline V gene sequence: CDR1 MNHNS, CDR2 SASEGT. Trimming took 2 bases from V and 5 from J, leaving 9 bases between them. The CDR3 sequence is CASSERDKETQYF. CDR3 DNA: TGTGCCAGCAGTGAACGGGACAAGGAGACCCAGTACTTC.

V is TRBV9 and J is TRBJ2-1, with a possible D match to TRBD2 (5 bases). Trimming stripped 5 bases from V and 9 bases from J, with 12 bases between. CDR1 is SGDLS and CDR2 is YYNGEE in the germline V gene. The CDR3 sequence is 12 residues long. CDR3 sequence reads: CASSQVGVEQFF. In nucleotides, the CDR3 is TGTGCCAGCAGTCAAGTGGGAGTTGAGCAGTTCTTC.

The chain uses TRBV5-1 and TRBJ2-7, with a tentative D call TRBD1 (6 bases). V was cut by 8 bases and J by 6 bases, with 21 bases left in between. The germline V gene has CDR1 SGHRS and CDR2 YFSETQ. CDR3 length: 14 residues. In DNA form, the CDR3 reads TGCGCCAGTACCTTTCAGGGCAGGGGTGGCGAGCAGTACTTC. The encoded protein is CASTFQGRGGEQYF.

The rearrangement uses TRBV5-1 and TRBJ2-1; 8 bases match TRBD1. Germline lookup yields CDR1 SGHRS and CDR2 YFSETQ. CDR3 size: 16 residues. The ends lost 4 bases at V and 4 bases at J; junction bases unmatched: 10. The CDR3 loop is CASSVIGTGLYNEQFF. CDR3 DNA: TGCGCCAGCAGCGTCATAGGGACAGGTCTTTACAATGAGCAGTTCTTC.

This chain connects TRBV9 to TRBJ2-1, with TRBD2 matching 9 bases. The V gene end was trimmed by 0 bases and the J gene end by 5 bases; junction bases not matched to a gene: 6. The CDR3 has 16 amino acids. CDR1 SGDLS and CDR2 YYNGEE come from the germline V gene. CDR3 bases: TGTGCCAGCAGCGTAGGGGCGGGAGGGATCAACAATGAGCAGTTCTTC. Protein sequence: CASSVGAGGINNEQFF.

Points on this clone: Sequence at one end of the junction differs from germline and may be a read error. This chain links TRBV7-3 with TRBJ2-1, with 9 bases lining up with TRBD2. Germline V CDR1 and CDR2: SGHTA, FQGTGA. The CDR3 is made up of 13 amino acids. Here the CDR3 DNA reads TGTGCCGGCAGCTTACAACTAGCGGGCCTACAGTTCTTC. Residues: CAGSLQLAGLQFF.

This chain joins TRBV28 and TRBJ2-7, with D possibly matching TRBD2 (6 bases). V shed 2 bases and J shed 5 bases, with 16 bases lying between them. The CDR3 length is 15 residues. The germline gives CDR1 MDHEN, CDR2 SYDVKM. CDR3 loop: CASSLPGVKRNEQYF. CDR3 nucleotide sequence: TGTGCCAGCAGTTTACCGGGAGTTAAGAGGAACGAGCAGTACTTC.

This chain uses TRBV11-2 with TRBJ1-2; the D is unclear. The CDR3 spans 12 residues. V lost 5 bases and J lost 12, with 16 bases in between. Germline V lookup: CDR1 SGHAT, CDR2 FQNNGV. CDR3 coding DNA: TGTGCCAGCAGCAAAGCCGCTACCGGGAACACCTTC. This codes for CASSKAATGNTF.